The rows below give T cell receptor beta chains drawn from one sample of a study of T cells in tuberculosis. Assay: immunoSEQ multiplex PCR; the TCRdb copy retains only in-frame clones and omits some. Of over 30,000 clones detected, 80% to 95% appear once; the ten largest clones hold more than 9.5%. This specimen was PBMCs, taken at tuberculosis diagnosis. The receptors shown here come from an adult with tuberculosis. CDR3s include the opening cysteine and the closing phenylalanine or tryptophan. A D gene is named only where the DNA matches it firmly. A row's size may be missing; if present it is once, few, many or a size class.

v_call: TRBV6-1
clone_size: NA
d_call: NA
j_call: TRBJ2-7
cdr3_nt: TGTGCCAGCAGTAAAATAGACAGCTACGAGCAGTACTTC
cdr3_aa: CASSKIDSYEQYF

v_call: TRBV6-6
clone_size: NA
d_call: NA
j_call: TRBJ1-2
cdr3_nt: TGTGCCAGCCGGTACAGCCCCTATGGCTACACCTTC
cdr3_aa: CASRYSPYGYTF

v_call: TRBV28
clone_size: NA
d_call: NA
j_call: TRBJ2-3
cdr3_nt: TGTGCCAGCAGCCCTCGAAGCGGGGATACGCAGTATTTT
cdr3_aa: CASSPRSGDTQYF

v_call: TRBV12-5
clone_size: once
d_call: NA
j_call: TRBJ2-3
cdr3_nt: TGTGCTAGTGGTGGGCAGGGTTCAGATACGCAGTATTTT
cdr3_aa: CASGGQGSDTQYF

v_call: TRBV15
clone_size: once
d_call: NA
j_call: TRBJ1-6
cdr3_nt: TGTGCCACCAGCAGAGATGGGGCGGCACTCAATTCACCCCTCCACTTT
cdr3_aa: CATSRDGAALNSPLHF

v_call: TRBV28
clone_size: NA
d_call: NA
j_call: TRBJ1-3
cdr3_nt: TGTGCCAGCAGTTTGGGGGGGCTTACGGGAAACACCATATATTTT
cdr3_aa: CASSLGGLTGNTIYF

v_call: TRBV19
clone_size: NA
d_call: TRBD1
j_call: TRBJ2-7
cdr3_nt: TGTGCCAGTAGTCCTGGGACAGTCTACGAGCAGTACTTC
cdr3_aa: CASSPGTVYEQYF

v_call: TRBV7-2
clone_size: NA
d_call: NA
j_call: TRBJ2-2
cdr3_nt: TGTGCCAGCAGCTTAAGGGGTTTCACCGGGGAGCTGTTTTTT
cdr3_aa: CASSLRGFTGELFF

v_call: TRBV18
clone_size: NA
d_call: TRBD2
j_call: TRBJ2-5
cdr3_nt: TGTGCCAGCTCACCGGGACTAGCGCTGGGGGGTCCCGGTGAGACCCAGTACTTC
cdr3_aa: CASSPGLALGGPGETQYF

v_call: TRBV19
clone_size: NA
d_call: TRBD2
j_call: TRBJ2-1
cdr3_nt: TGTGCCAGTAGTATAGGACTAGCGGGAGCCTACAATGAGCAGTTCTTC
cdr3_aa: CASSIGLAGAYNEQFF

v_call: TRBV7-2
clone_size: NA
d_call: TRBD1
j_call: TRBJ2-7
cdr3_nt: TGTGCCAGCAGCTCAAGACAGGGGGCCTACGAGCAGTACTTC
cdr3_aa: CASSSRQGAYEQYF

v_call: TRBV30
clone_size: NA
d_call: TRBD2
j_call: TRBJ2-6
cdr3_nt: TGTGCCTGGAGTCCCCAGCGGGGGGCCCGGTCCGGGGCCAACGTCCTGACTTTC
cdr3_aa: CAWSPQRGARSGANVLTF

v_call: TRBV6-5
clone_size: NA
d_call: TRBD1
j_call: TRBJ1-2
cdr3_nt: TGTACCAGCAGTAGACAGGGGGAAGGCTACACCTTC
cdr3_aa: CTSSRQGEGYTF

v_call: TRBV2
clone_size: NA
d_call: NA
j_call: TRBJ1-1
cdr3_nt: TGTGCCAGCAGGGCCCAGGGGAACACTGAAGCTTTCTTT
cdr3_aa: CASRAQGNTEAFF

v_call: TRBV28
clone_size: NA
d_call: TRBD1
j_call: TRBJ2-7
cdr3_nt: TGTGCCAGCAGTCTTCCCGGGACAGGGGGCCCTTTCAGCTCCTACGAGCAGTACTTC
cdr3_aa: CASSLPGTGGPFSSYEQYF

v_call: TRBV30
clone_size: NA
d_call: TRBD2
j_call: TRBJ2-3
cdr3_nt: TGTGCCGGCGGGGGGCGATCCATAGATACGCAGTATTTT
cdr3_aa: CAGGGRSIDTQYF

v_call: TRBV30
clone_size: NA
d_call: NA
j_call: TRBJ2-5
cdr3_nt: TGTGCCTGGAGTAACCCGGGGTCCTTGGGGACCCAGTACTTC
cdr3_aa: CAWSNPGSLGTQYF

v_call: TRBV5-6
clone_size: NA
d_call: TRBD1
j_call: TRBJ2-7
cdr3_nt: TGTGCCAGCAGCAGGGGACAGGGGTACGAGCAGTACTTC
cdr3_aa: CASSRGQGYEQYF

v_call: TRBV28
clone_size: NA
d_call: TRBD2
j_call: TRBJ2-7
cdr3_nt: TGTGCCAGTGGACTAGCGGGCCGAGCCTACGAGCAGTACTTC
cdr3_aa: CASGLAGRAYEQYF

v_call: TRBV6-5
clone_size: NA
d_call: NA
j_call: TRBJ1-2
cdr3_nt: TGTGCCAGCAGTCCGTTCTCGGGGTGGAGAAATGGCTACACCTTC
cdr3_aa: CASSPFSGWRNGYTF

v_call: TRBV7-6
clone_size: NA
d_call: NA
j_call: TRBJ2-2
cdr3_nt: TGTGCCAGCAGCTCGGCACGCGGGACAGCGAACACCGGGGAGCTGTTTTTT
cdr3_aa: CASSSARGTANTGELFF

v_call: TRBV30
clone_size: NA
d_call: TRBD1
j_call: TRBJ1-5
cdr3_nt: TGTGCCTGGAGTGCCGGGACAGGGAGTCAGCCCCAGCATTTT
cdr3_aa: CAWSAGTGSQPQHF

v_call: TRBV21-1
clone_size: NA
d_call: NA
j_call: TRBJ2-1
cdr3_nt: TGTGCCAGCAGCAAACACTCACGGTACAATGAGCAGTTCTTC
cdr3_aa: CASSKHSRYNEQFF

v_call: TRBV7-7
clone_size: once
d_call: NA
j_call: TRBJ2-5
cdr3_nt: TGTGCTAGCAGCAGGGACACCCAAGAGACCCAGTACTTC
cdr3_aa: CASSRDTQETQYF

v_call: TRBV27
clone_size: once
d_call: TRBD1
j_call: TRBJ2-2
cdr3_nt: TGTGCCAGCAGCATTACAGGGGGAGCCGGGGAGCTGTTTTTT
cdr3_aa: CASSITGGAGELFF

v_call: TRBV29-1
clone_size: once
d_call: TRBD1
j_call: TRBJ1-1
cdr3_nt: TGCAGCGCAGGGACAGGGGGCACTGAAGCTTTCTTT
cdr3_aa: CSAGTGGTEAFF

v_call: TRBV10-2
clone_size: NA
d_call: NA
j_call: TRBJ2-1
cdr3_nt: TGCGCCAGCCAGGGTATCCGGGATGAGCAGTTCTTC
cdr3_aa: CASQGIRDEQFF

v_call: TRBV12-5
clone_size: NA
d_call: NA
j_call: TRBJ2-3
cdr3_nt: TGTGCTAGTGGCTCGGGGGGCACAGATACGCAGTATTTT
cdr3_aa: CASGSGGTDTQYF

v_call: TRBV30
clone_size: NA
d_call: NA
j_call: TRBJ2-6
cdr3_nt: TGTGCCTGGAGCTCCGACGGGGGCTCTGGGGCCAACGTCCTGACTTTC
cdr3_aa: CAWSSDGGSGANVLTF

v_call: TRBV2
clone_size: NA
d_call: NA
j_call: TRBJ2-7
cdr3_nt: TGTGCCAGCAGTACTCTCGGACAGTCCCATCGGAGTGGCTACGAGCAGTACTTC
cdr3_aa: CASSTLGQSHRSGYEQYF

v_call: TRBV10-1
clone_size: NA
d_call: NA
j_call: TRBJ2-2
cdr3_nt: TGCGCCAGCAGTGAGAGCTCAGGGGACACCGGGGAGCTGTTTTTT
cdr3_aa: CASSESSGDTGELFF

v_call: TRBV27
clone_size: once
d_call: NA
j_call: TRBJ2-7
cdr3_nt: TGTGCCAGCAGTCAATCGGGACTTGTCTCCTACGAGCAGTACTTC
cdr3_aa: CASSQSGLVSYEQYF

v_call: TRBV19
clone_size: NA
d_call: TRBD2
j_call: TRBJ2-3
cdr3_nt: TGTGCCAGTAGTATCCACATACCAGCGGGAGGTTTCACAGATACGCAGTATTTT
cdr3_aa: CASSIHIPAGGFTDTQYF

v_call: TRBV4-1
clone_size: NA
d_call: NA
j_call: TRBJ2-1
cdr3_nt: TGCGCCAGCAGCCAAGAGGTAATCAGCGGCGGTGAGCAGTTCTTC
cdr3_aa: CASSQEVISGGEQFF

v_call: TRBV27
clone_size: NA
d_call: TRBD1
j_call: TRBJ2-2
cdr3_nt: TGTGCCAGCAGTTCGGCAGGGGGCAGCCGAACCGGGGAGCTGTTTTTT
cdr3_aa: CASSSAGGSRTGELFF

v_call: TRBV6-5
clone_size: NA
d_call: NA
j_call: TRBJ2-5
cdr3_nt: TGTGCCAGCAGCCGGGCCCAAGGAGGAGAGACCCAGTACTTC
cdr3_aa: CASSRAQGGETQYF

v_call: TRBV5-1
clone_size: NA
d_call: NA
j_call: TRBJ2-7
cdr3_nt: TGCGCCAGCAGCCCGGATCTAGTCTCCTACGAGCAGTACTTC
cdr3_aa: CASSPDLVSYEQYF

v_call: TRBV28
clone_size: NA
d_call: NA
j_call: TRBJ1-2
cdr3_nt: TGTGCCAGCACCCCCGGGGAGGACTATGGCTACACCTTC
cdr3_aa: CASTPGEDYGYTF

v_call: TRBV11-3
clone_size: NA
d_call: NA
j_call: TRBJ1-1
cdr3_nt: TGTGCCAGCAGCTTTTCAGTGAACACTGAAGCTTTCTTT
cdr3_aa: CASSFSVNTEAFF

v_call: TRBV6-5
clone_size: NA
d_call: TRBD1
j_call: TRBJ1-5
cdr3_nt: TGTGCCAGCAGTTACCGGGGACAGAGCGGCCAGCCCCAGCATTTT
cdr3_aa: CASSYRGQSGQPQHF

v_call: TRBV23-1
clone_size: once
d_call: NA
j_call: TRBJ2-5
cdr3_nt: TGCGCCAGCAGTCAAAATCCGGGCCACAGAGGGTCGGAGACCCAGTACTTC
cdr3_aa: CASSQNPGHRGSETQYF

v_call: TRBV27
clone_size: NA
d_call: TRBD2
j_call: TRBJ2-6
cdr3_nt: TGTGCCAGCAGTTCCTCGGCTAGCGGGAAGACTGGGGCCAACGTCCTGACTTTC
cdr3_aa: CASSSSASGKTGANVLTF